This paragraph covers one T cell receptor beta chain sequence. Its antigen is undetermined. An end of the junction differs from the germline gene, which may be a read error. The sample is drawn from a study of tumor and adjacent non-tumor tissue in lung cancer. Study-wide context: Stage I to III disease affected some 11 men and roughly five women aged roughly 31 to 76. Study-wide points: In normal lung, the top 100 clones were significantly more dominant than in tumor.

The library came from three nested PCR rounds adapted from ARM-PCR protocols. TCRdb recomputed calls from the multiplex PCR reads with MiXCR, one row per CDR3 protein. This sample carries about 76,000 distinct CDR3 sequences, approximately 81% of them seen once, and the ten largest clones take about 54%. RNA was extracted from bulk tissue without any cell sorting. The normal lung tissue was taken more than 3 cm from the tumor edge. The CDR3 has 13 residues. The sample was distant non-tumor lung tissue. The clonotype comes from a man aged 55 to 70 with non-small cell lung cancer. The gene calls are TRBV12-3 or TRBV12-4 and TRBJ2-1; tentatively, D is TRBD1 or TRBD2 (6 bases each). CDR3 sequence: CASRLTRDNEQFF. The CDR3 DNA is TGTGCCAGCAGATTGACGCGGGACAATGAGCAATTCTTC.